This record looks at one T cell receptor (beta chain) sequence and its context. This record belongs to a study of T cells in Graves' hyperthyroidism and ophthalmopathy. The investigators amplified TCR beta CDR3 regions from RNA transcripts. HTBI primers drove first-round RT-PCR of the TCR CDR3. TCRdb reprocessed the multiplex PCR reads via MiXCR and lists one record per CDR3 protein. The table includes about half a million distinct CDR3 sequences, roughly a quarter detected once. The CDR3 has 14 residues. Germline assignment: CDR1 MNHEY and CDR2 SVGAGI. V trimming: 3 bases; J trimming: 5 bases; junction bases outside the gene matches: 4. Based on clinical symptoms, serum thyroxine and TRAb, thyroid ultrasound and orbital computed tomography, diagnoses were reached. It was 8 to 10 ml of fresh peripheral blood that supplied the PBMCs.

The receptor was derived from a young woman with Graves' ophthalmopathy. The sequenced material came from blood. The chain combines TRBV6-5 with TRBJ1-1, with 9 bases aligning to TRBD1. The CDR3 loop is CASSYGTGSTEAFF. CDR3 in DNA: TGTGCCAGCAGTTATGGGACAGGGTCAACTGAAGCTTTCTTT.